The present TCR beta chain was sequenced within a study of cytomegalovirus exposure and HLA in healthy donors. Study-level results: Cytomegalovirus association was assigned to around 150 TCR beta chains.

As regards this clone: Antigen: not known.

This table comes from immunoSEQ multiplex PCR, and its TCRdb copy is limited to in-frame clones, with some not included. The sample yields around 70,000 clones, 94% seen once. This TCR came from a young woman in good health and CMV-seronegative. Material for sequencing was PBMCs.

This CDR3 reads CASRPQVLPGEQYF. CDR3 bases: TGTGCCAGCAGACCACAGGTTCTCCCCGGGGAGCAGTACTTC. The gene calls are TRBV7-2 and TRBJ2-7; D is perhaps TRBD1 (5 bases). Per the germline V gene, CDR1 is SGHTA and CDR2 is FQGNSA. The V gene lost 6 bases and the J gene lost 7 bases, with 19 bases spanning the gap. The length of the CDR3 is 14 residues.